These 26 T cell receptor beta chains share one sample of origin, sequenced in a study of OX40 agonist ivuxolimab in advanced cancers. This table comes from immunoSEQ multiplex PCR, and its TCRdb copy is limited to in-frame clones, with some not included. The table has some 42,000 clones, about four fifths seen once. The material was CD4+ or CD8+ T cells sorted from blood, obtained in a trial of the OX40 agonist ivuxolimab. The receptor set was obtained from an adult with an advanced solid tumor such as melanoma, head and neck, liver or kidney cancer.

This clone was found a few times. This chain connects TRBV9 to TRBJ1-1; 8 bases align to TRBD1. The CDR3 length is 17 residues. Germline V gives CDR1 SGDLS, CDR2 YYNGEE. Trimming at V came to 4 bases and at J to 5 bases, leaving 16 bases not matched to a gene. CDR3 loop: CASSPPWTQGAGTEAFF. CDR3 nucleotides: TGTGCCAGCAGCCCACCCTGGACCCAGGGGGCTGGAACTGAAGCTTTCTTT. Looking up the rest from reference TRBV9 and TRBJ1-1 gives the full variable domain: DSGVTQTPKHLITATGQRVTLRCSPRSGDLSVYWYQQSLDQGLQFLIQYYNGEERAKGNILERFSAQQFPDLHSELNLSSLELGDSALYFCASSPPWTQGAGTEAFFGQGTRLTVV.

The chain uses TRBV4-1 and TRBJ1-5; D remains unclear. Germline loops: CDR1 MGHRA, CDR2 YSYEKL. Trimming cost V 0 bases and J 6 bases, with 6 bases left between them. This CDR3 has 13 amino acids. The CDR3 here is CASSQDRVQPQHF. CDR3 DNA sequence: TGCGCCAGCAGCCAAGATCGGGTTCAGCCCCAGCATTTT.

V gene TRBV28 combines with J gene TRBJ2-7; 10 nucleotides agree with TRBD2. The CDR3 extends over 13 amino acids. Germline assignment: CDR1 MDHEN and CDR2 SYDVKM. Trimming took 5 bases from V and 4 from J; bases not matched to a gene: 2. CDR3 sequence reads: CASSAGLAYEQYF. The CDR3 nucleotides are TGTGCCAGCAGTGCGGGACTAGCGTACGAGCAGTACTTC.

This chain connects TRBV6-4 to TRBJ1-6; D unresolved. V was clipped by 2 bases and J by 10 bases, with 12 bases between them. Germline CDR1 and CDR2: MRHNA and SNTAGT. The CDR3 covers 14 residues. CDR3 DNA: TGTGCCAGCAGTGACGGCTGGATCGGGTCACCCCTCCACTTT. It yields the protein CASSDGWIGSPLHF.

The chain combines TRBV28 with TRBJ2-7; D is possibly TRBD2 (6 bases). CDR1 and CDR2 from the germline V gene are MDHEN and SYDVKM. V was clipped by 2 bases and J by 2 bases, with 13 bases between them. This CDR3 comprises 15 residues. The CDR3 region is CASSLGGTETYEQYF. The CDR3 DNA reads as TGTGCCAGCAGTTTAGGGGGGACGGAGACCTACGAGCAGTACTTC.

This clone was picked up a small number of times. The DNA of the CDR3 is TGTGCCTGGAGTGTTGTGACAGCGAACTATGGCTACACCTTC. This codes for CAWSVVTANYGYTF. V usage is TRBV30 and J usage is TRBJ1-2; TRBD1 is a possible D gene (5 bases). Trimming removed 0 bases at V and 2 bases at J, with 10 bases between. Per the germline V gene, CDR1 is GTSNPN and CDR2 is SVGIG (reference sequence). The CDR3 contains 14 residues.

This chain joins TRBV7-2 and TRBJ2-5, with no clear D. CDR3 length: 15 residues. With 5 bases removed from V and 2 bases from J, the gap between germline ends came to 15 bases. Germline V gene lookup returns CDR1 SGHTA and CDR2 FQGNSA. In DNA form, the CDR3 reads TGTGCCAGCAGCCCCGGCGATTGGCAACAAGAGACCCAGTACTTC. It specifies CASSPGDWQQETQYF.

This clone was detected only once. J is TRBJ2-1 and V is TRBV4-3; D is perhaps TRBD1 (6 bases). The germline V and J ends were trimmed by 1 base and 8 bases, with 9 bases remaining between them. Looked up from germline, CDR1 is LGHNA and CDR2 is YSLEER. CDR3 size: 13 residues. CDR3 nucleotides: TGCGCCAGCAGCCAAGGCAGGGGCGATGAGCAGTTCTTC. Protein sequence: CASSQGRGDEQFF.

J is TRBJ2-2 and V is TRBV7-2, with D unresolved. Between the trimmed V and J ends, which lost 2 bases and 4 bases, there was a span of 5 bases. Germline V lookup: CDR1 SGHTA, CDR2 FQGNSA. The CDR3 runs to 13 residues. The DNA of the CDR3 is TGTGCCAGCAGCTTAAGCCTCACCGGGGAGCTGTTTTTT. Its translation is CASSLSLTGELFF.

This clone was detected a few times. The genes are TRBV7-2 and TRBJ2-3, with no clear D. Per germline, CDR1 SGHTA and CDR2 FQGNSA. The CDR3 has 13 residues. Deletions cut 2 bases from V and 2 bases from J, with 5 bases between. In nucleotides, the CDR3 is TGTGCCAGCAGCTTACCGTACACAGATACGCAGTATTTT. Its translation is CASSLPYTDTQYF.

The rearrangement links TRBV12-5 to TRBJ1-2; D remains ambiguous. Trimming took 0 bases from V and 6 from J, leaving 14 bases between them. CDR3 length: 15 amino acids. The V gene's germline CDR1 is LGHNT and CDR2 FRNRAP. CDR3 sequence reads: CASGLVVSGLNGYTF. The CDR3 nucleotides are TGTGCTAGTGGTTTGGTAGTCTCCGGGTTGAATGGCTACACCTTC.

The J gene is TRBJ1-5, the V gene TRBV7-2; D ambiguous. Germline-derived CDR1 and CDR2 are SGHTA and FQGNSA. V gave up 5 bases and J gave up 2 bases, with 7 bases separating them. CDR3 length: 13 residues. The CDR3 spells CASSQFGNQPQHF. The CDR3 coding sequence is TGTGCCAGCAGCCAGTTTGGCAATCAGCCCCAGCATTTT.

This clone was counted between two and nine times. The gene calls are TRBV19 and TRBJ1-2; D call uncertain. Trimming cost V 9 bases and J 4 bases, with 12 bases left between them. In germline, CDR1 is LNHDA, CDR2 SQIVND (reference sequence). The CDR3 has 12 amino acids. The CDR3: CASGNPFYGYTF. The CDR3 bases are TGTGCCAGCGGGAACCCCTTCTATGGCTACACCTTC.

This clone was detected once. The chain has TRBV7-2 and TRBJ1-2, with 8 bases matching TRBD1. The CDR3 extends over 16 amino acids. Germline loops: CDR1 SGHTA, CDR2 FQGNSA. Trimming removed 0 bases from V and 4 bases from J; junction bases left unmatched: 7. CDR3 loop: CASSLASGGGPYGYTF. The CDR3 coding sequence is TGTGCCAGCAGCTTAGCTTCAGGGGGCGGCCCCTATGGCTACACCTTC.

V and J are TRBV30 and TRBJ1-6; 8 bases are a match to TRBD1. The junction had 4 bases not matched to a gene; V was cut back by 3 bases and J by 9 bases. The CDR3 covers 13 residues. Germline CDR1 GTSNPN, CDR2 SVGIG (reference sequence). The CDR3 sequence is CAWSGQGGSPLHF. In nucleotides, the CDR3 is TGTGCCTGGAGCGGACAGGGAGGTTCACCCCTCCACTTT. The whole variable domain, remainder taken from reference TRBV30 and TRBJ1-6, is SQTIHQWPATLVQPVGSPLSLECTVEGTSNPNLYWYRQAAGRGLQLLFYSVGIGQISSEVPQNLSASRPQDRQFILSSKKLLLSDSGFYLCAWSGQGGSPLHFGNGTRLTVT.

J is TRBJ1-2 and V is TRBV6-5; D perhaps matches TRBD1 (5 bases). This CDR3 contains 13 residues. Trimming took 2 bases from V and 6 from J, leaving 10 bases between them. Looked up from germline, CDR1 is MNHEY and CDR2 is SVGAGI. The CDR3 loop reads CASSYQGSHGYTF. The CDR3 bases are TGTGCCAGCAGTTACCAGGGTTCCCATGGCTACACCTTC.

This clone was recorded only once. Here the CDR3 DNA reads TGCAGCGTTGAAGGTCGAGGGGGGCCTTTCTTATACAATGAGCAGTTCTTC. Its translation is CSVEGRGGPFLYNEQFF. The rearrangement links TRBV29-1 to TRBJ2-1; the D call may be TRBD1 or TRBD2 (6 bases each). CDR1 is SQVTM and CDR2 is ANQGSEA in the germline V gene. V gave up 1 base and J gave up 4 bases, with 20 bases separating them. The CDR3 contains 17 residues.

CDR3 sequence reads: CASSQTTGYEQYF. CDR3 sequence (DNA): TGTGCCAGCAGTCAAACGACTGGATACGAGCAGTACTTC. This chain links TRBV27 with TRBJ2-7; D remains unclear. Germline lookup yields CDR1 MNHEY and CDR2 SMNVEV (reference sequence). V lost 5 bases and J 4 bases, leaving 12 bases between the germline ends. The CDR3 has 13 residues.

The chain combines TRBV7-2 with TRBJ1-2; unclear D gene. The CDR3 covers 14 residues. The V end was cut by 7 bases, the J end by 4 bases, with 16 bases between. Germline V CDR1 and CDR2: SGHTA, FQGNSA. CDR3 loop: CASTPSGVVYGYTF. CDR3 in DNA: TGTGCCAGCACCCCAAGTGGAGTCGTCTATGGCTACACCTTC. The full variable domain, rest sourced from reference TRBV7-2 and TRBJ1-2, is GAGVSQSPSNKVTEKGKDVELRCDPISGHTALYWYRQSLGQGLEFLIYFQGNSAPDKSGLPSDRFSAERTGGSVSTLTIQRTQQEDSAVYLCASTPSGVVYGYTFGSGTRLTVV.

V is TRBV28 and J is TRBJ2-7, with 10 bases lining up with TRBD2. The CDR3 spans 17 residues. Germline lookup yields CDR1 MDHEN and CDR2 SYDVKM. J gave up 4 bases and V 3 bases, and 12 bases lay outside the gene matches. Here the CDR3 DNA reads TGTGCCAGCAGTTTCCCCACTAGCGGGGCTCTATTTTACGAGCAGTACTTC. The encoded protein is CASSFPTSGALFYEQYF.

This chain joins TRBV27 and TRBJ2-3; D is uncertain. The germline V and J ends were trimmed by 2 bases and 0 bases, with 9 bases remaining between them. The CDR3 is 15 residues long. The germline CDR1 and CDR2 sequences are MNHEY and SMNVEV (reference sequence). The DNA for the CDR3 is TGTGCCAGCAGTTTAATAACTCCTAGCACAGATACGCAGTATTTT. This gives the protein CASSLITPSTDTQYF.

This clone was observed a single time. The rearrangement uses TRBV7-9 and TRBJ2-1; D is tentatively TRBD1 or TRBD2 (6 bases each). V was shortened by 7 bases and J by 8 bases, with 24 bases between the two germline ends. The CDR3 has 16 amino acids. The germline V gene has CDR1 SEHNR and CDR2 FQNEAQ (reference sequence). CDR3 sequence (DNA): TGTGCCAGCACCACAGTAGAGGGGGGACTGTTGGATGAGCAGTTCTTC. Residues: CASTTVEGGLLDEQFF.

The chain links TRBV9 to TRBJ2-5, with 8 bases matching TRBD2. The last part of the DNA fits TRBJ2-7 better; the J call may be wrong. The CDR3 runs to 13 residues. Germline values: CDR1 SGDLS, CDR2 YYNGEE. The CDR3 sequence: CASSVAGGREQYF. As DNA, the CDR3 is TGTGCCAGCAGCGTAGCGGGGGGGCGCGAGCAGTACTTC.

The CDR3 nucleotides read TGTGCCAGCAGCCCGGGACAGAGGGTTAATGAGCAGTTCTTC. As protein: CASSPGQRVNEQFF. This chain connects TRBV2 to TRBJ2-1; 7 nucleotides match TRBD1. The CDR3 is 14 amino acids. Germline V CDR1 and CDR2: SNHLY, FYNNEI. V lost 6 bases to trimming and J lost 7 bases; unmatched junction nucleotides: 9.

J is TRBJ2-3 and V is TRBV7-6; 10 bases fit TRBD2. The CDR3 sequence is 18 residues long. Trimming removed 5 bases from V and 0 bases from J; junction bases left unmatched: 11. Germline V lookup: CDR1 SGHVS, CDR2 FNYEAQ. CDR3 nucleotide sequence: TGTGCCAGCAGCCTTAGACTAGCGGGCGTCCTTAGCACAGATACGCAGTATTTT. Protein sequence: CASSLRLAGVLSTDTQYF.

V usage is TRBV7-2 and J usage is TRBJ2-5, with TRBD2 matching over 9 bases. The trim removed 8 bases at V and 5 bases at J, leaving 6 bases unmatched. The germline V gene has CDR1 SGHTA and CDR2 FQGNSA. The CDR3 spans 13 residues. CDR3 loop: CASQRTSVETQYF. Here the CDR3 DNA reads TGTGCCAGCCAGCGGACTAGCGTGGAGACCCAGTACTTC.